This TCR beta chain was retrieved from a study of shared clonotypes between healthy human individuals. General observations from the study: Non-shared clonotypes had lower generation probabilities than clonotypes shared by all four sorted-subset donors.

Method: immunoSEQ multiplex PCR; TCRdb's copy keeps in-frame clones and lacks some. The sample holds fewer than 400,000 clones, approximately 79% seen once. This CDR3 has 14 amino acids. The germline V gene has CDR1 LNHDA and CDR2 SQIVND (reference sequence). With 8 bases clipped from V and 4 bases from J, the junction kept 9 bases outside the gene matches. This clone was seen a single time. Its antigen remains unidentified. The chain carries TRBV19 and TRBJ2-5; 8 positions agree with TRBD2. Sequencing was done on a sample of memory CD4+ T cells sorted from blood. As to subset: CD45RA-negative fraction. The receptor's source is a man under 40 in good health. Here the CDR3 DNA reads TGTGCCAGTCGAACGGGACTAGTCATAGAGACCCAGTACTTC. Its translation is CASRTGLVIETQYF.